The source of this T cell receptor (beta chain) is a study of shared clonotypes between healthy human individuals (dated by TCRdb to about 2020). Notes on the research overall: Three men and two women, aged 18 to 49 years, made up the cohort. For each donor, CD4 naive and CD4 memory were each given three plates, CD8 naive was given two plates, and CD8 memory was given one plate. The study deeply sequenced blood TCR repertoires of about five healthy adults to estimate repertoire size and the extent of clonotype sharing between individuals. To increase sequencing depth and limit assay-specific biases, TCR repertoire library preparation and sequencing were carried out by different laboratories using diverse techniques. Each donor's leukapheresis produced roughly between roughly 0.9 and 9 billion PBMCs.

The donors were healthy, HIV-negative adults who had no recently reported acute infections or vaccinations. All donors were Caucasian adults living in Nashville, Tennessee, USA. CD4+ T cells were enriched through magnetic negative selection, after which naive cells were positively selected on CD45RA and the remaining negative fraction served as the memory subset. Blood was collected by leukapheresis, and PBMCs were isolated by Ficoll-Histopaque density gradient centrifugation and then cryopreserved in liquid nitrogen vapor phase. Analytical flow cytometry was used to check the purity and quantity of each magnetically sorted T cell population. Each sorted fraction had its genomic DNA isolated and then quantified by UV absorbance on a Nanodrop 2000c. V loses 5 bases, J loses 7 bases, and the germline ends lie 17 bases apart. CDR3 length: 15 amino acids, cysteine to phenylalanine. The retained sequence is limited to the CDR3, 45 bases, with the frame set at the first base. The germline V gene yields MDHEN for CDR1 and SYDVKM for CDR2.

Here is what the overall study found, with its caveats: Estimated clonotype richness was generally larger for naive than for memory subsets. Higher generation probabilities were observed for clonotypes shared by all four sorted-subset donors than for non-shared clonotypes. Because the study included only a small number of donors, the genetic and exposure-history diversity represented was limited. Even with the large sequencing depth, rarefaction of the sorted-subset datasets indicated that sequencing was incomplete. About 5% of naive CD4, roughly 3.6% of naive CD8, 2.3% of memory CD4, and less than 0.45% of memory CD8 clonotypes were shared across a few donors. Sampling was limited to blood, and TCR repertoires in tissue likely differ from TCR repertoires in blood. Based on pairwise subsampling, the degree of clonotype sharing among donors was expected to be affected by sequencing depth.

Turning to this clone: No antigen is known for it. Nothing much larger sits one base from this clone, and base qualities are not available.

Using the deep immunoSEQ assay, multiplex PCR amplified TCR CDR3 regions from genomic DNA. For each cell subset, the extracted genomic DNA was distributed evenly across all wells of several immunoSEQ 96-well plates, and each plate served as one replicate. For sorted subsets, approximately 190 ng of genomic DNA, equivalent to some 30,000 T cell genomes, went into each replicate PCR. Purified libraries were quantified with a Qubit 3.0 fluorometer, sized on a Bioanalyzer 2100, and re-quantified with the KAPA Library Quantification kit. Each immunoSEQ 96-well plate was sequenced on its own single-read 150-cycle Illumina NextSeq 550 flow cell. The study's own analysis went as follows. Because the immunoSEQ output included only junctional sequences and no quality scores, the filtering could not be the same as the filtering used for full-length reads. To assign V/J genes and CDR3, sequences were annotated against IMGT germline references using PyIR, a Python wrapper for IgBLAST v1.9. Any read was removed if the V/J assignment was weak (E-value above 1e-6), the CDR3 was missing, or the read contained stop codons, out-of-frame junctions, or ambiguous translated residues. V3J clonotypes were defined by identical inferred V gene, J gene, and CDR3 amino acid sequence. Percentage overlap between repertoires was computed as shared unique clonotypes divided by the size of the smaller repertoire. Three approaches were used to assess repertoire richness: RTK rarefaction, the Chao1 estimator, and Recon v2.1 estimates of unobserved clonotypes. OLGA was used to compute generation probabilities for all TCRbeta clonotypes that the gDNA method yielded from several donors. The immuneACCESS repertoire file appears here via TCRdb, limited to in-frame rearrangements. These files lack a portion of the clones; in checked studies, under half of the deficit traces to unresolved V genes, and the cause of the others is not known. That table furnishes V, J and clone size, whereas the DNA furnished D and trimming. This sample has roughly 2.4 million clones in its table, and about 94% of those were observed once. The top ten hold approximately 0.13% of the sample.

The sequenced material came from naive CD4+ T cells sorted from blood. This specimen's cell subset or site label, per the study, means: CD45RA+ positively selected. The chain was built from TRBV28 and TRBJ1-4; the D gene assignment is ambiguous. This sequence was found in a man aged 18 to 29 in good health. The CDR3 region has the sequence CASSPPQPGSEKLFF. The DNA sequence is as follows: TGTGCCAGCAGTCCCCCCCAGCCCGGTAGTGAAAAACTGTTTTTT.